This record concerns one T cell receptor (beta chain) sequence. An approximately 200 ng quantity of DNA, around 30,000 T cell genomes, went into the sorted-subset replicate PCRs. Sequencing was performed with immunoSEQ multiplex PCR; in TCRdb, only in-frame clones are kept and a portion is missing. The table includes roughly 2.4 million clones, nearly 97% detected once. Germline loops: CDR1 MNHNS, CDR2 SASEGT. The CDR3 runs to 13 residues. V gave up 7 bases and J gave up 0 bases, with 9 bases separating them. This record belongs to a study of shared clonotypes between healthy human individuals. The rearrangement links TRBV6-1 to TRBJ1-1; D ambiguous. Sequencing used naive CD4+ T cells sorted from blood. Subset reported: CD45RA+ positively selected. This TCR was recovered from a man aged 18 to 29 in good health. The CDR3 is CASTARMNTEAFF. The CDR3 region has the DNA TGTGCCAGCACAGCCCGGATGAACACTGAAGCTTTCTTT.